These T cell receptor beta chains were read from a single sample in a study of blood T cell repertoires in COVID-19. TCRdb's table, derived via immunoSEQ multiplex PCR, lists solely in-frame clones and lacks some. The sample yields under 300,000 clones, roughly 82% seen once. The sample consisted of peripheral blood. All receptors derive from a woman aged 80 or over with active or convalescent COVID-19. The CDR3 runs from the conserved cysteine through the conserved F or W. D genes are given only for firm matches. Part of the rows lack a size; the others show once, few, many or a class for expanded clones.

clone size: -
V gene: TRBV19
J gene: TRBJ2-1
D gene: -
CDR3 protein: CAISGAYNEQFF
CDR3 DNA: TGTGCCATCTCGGGGGCCTACAATGAGCAGTTCTTC

clone size: once
V gene: TRBV28
J gene: TRBJ1-2
D gene: -
CDR3 protein: CASSLLGVAFAGYTF
CDR3 DNA: TGTGCCAGCAGTTTACTGGGAGTTGCTTTCGCTGGCTACACCTTC

clone size: -
V gene: TRBV3-1/TRBV3-2
J gene: TRBJ2-5
D gene: TRBD2
CDR3 protein: CASRSTSGGETQYF
CDR3 DNA: TGTGCCAGCCGAAGTACTAGCGGGGGGGAGACCCAGTACTTC

clone size: once
V gene: TRBV4-1
J gene: TRBJ1-6
D gene: TRBD1
CDR3 protein: CASSQRPRQGTYNSPLHF
CDR3 DNA: TGCGCCAGCAGCCAACGTCCCCGACAGGGAACCTATAATTCACCCCTCCACTTT

clone size: -
V gene: TRBV6-2/TRBV6-3
J gene: TRBJ2-1
D gene: -
CDR3 protein: CASSLQWTNGEQFF
CDR3 DNA: TGTGCCAGCAGTCTACAGTGGACTAATGGTGAGCAGTTCTTC

clone size: few
V gene: TRBV3-1/TRBV3-2
J gene: TRBJ1-3
D gene: -
CDR3 protein: CASSQDPGGLSGNTIYF
CDR3 DNA: TGTGCCAGCAGCCAAGATCCCGGCGGGCTCTCTGGAAACACCATATATTTT

clone size: -
V gene: TRBV6-6
J gene: TRBJ2-7
D gene: TRBD1
CDR3 protein: CASRWDRLSSYEQYF
CDR3 DNA: TGTGCCAGCAGGTGGGACAGGCTCAGCTCCTACGAGCAGTACTTC

clone size: -
V gene: TRBV27
J gene: TRBJ1-2
D gene: TRBD1
CDR3 protein: CASRRQGTGGSILAGYTF
CDR3 DNA: TGTGCCAGCAGACGGCAAGGGACAGGGGGGTCCATTCTTGCTGGCTACACCTTC

clone size: -
V gene: TRBV20-1
J gene: TRBJ2-7
D gene: TRBD1
CDR3 protein: CSASYGTGSYEQYF
CDR3 DNA: TGCAGTGCTAGTTACGGGACAGGGTCCTACGAGCAGTACTTC

clone size: -
V gene: TRBV5-1
J gene: TRBJ1-6
D gene: -
CDR3 protein: CASSLELQTHNSPLHF
CDR3 DNA: TGCGCCAGCAGCTTGGAGTTACAGACACATAATTCACCCCTCCACTTT